Listed below are T cell receptor beta chains from one sample, sequenced in a study of blood T cell repertoires in COVID-19. Clones were sequenced by immunoSEQ multiplex PCR, and TCRdb holds only the in-frame ones, with some missing. Of some 250,000 clones detected, around 83% appear once; the ten largest clones hold 9.5% to 15%. Sequencing was done on a sample of peripheral blood. The source is an older woman with active or convalescent COVID-19. The CDR3 runs from the conserved cysteine through the conserved F or W. The D gene is left open where the match is weak. Clone size appears in some rows only: once, few, many, or a class for an expanded clone.

J gene | V gene | D gene | clone size | CDR3 protein | CDR3 DNA
TRBJ1-5 | TRBV6-6 | NA | NA | CASRVDSNQPQHF | TGTGCCAGCAGGGTAGATAGCAATCAGCCCCAGCATTTT
TRBJ1-4 | TRBV28 | NA | NA | CASSLPTRGKLFF | TGTGCCAGCAGTTTACCGACCAGGGGAAAACTGTTTTTT
TRBJ1-1 | TRBV5-6 | NA | NA | CASSFRGWNTEAFF | TGTGCCAGCAGCTTTCGGGGTTGGAACACTGAAGCTTTCTTT
TRBJ2-1 | TRBV27 | TRBD1 | NA | CASSLAGTGKYNEQFF | TGTGCCAGCAGTTTAGCCGGGACAGGGAAATACAATGAGCAGTTCTTC
TRBJ2-1 | TRBV10-1 | NA | NA | CASGGLTYNEQFF | TGCGCCAGCGGGGGACTCACCTACAATGAGCAGTTCTTC
TRBJ2-7 | TRBV15 | NA | NA | CATSPAGGSSYEQYF | TGTGCCACCAGCCCAGCGGGCGGAAGCTCCTACGAGCAGTACTTC
TRBJ1-1 | TRBV9 | NA | NA | CASSSQGSTEAFF | TGTGCCAGCAGCTCCCAGGGTAGCACTGAAGCTTTCTTT
TRBJ1-5 | TRBV18 | TRBD1 | NA | CASSPGDRNSNQPQHF | TGTGCCAGCTCACCAGGGGACAGGAATAGCAATCAGCCCCAGCATTTT
TRBJ1-1 | TRBV18 | TRBD1 | NA | CASSPDRGLNTEAFF | TGTGCCAGCTCACCAGACAGGGGGCTGAACACTGAAGCTTTCTTT
TRBJ2-5 | TRBV4-3 | TRBD2 | NA | CASSQALAGWETQYF | TGCGCCAGCAGCCAAGCCCTAGCGGGTTGGGAGACCCAGTACTTC
TRBJ2-2 | TRBV28 | NA | NA | CASSENGGPLGELFF | TGTGCCAGCAGTGAAAACGGGGGGCCCCTCGGGGAGCTGTTTTTT
TRBJ2-4 | TRBV6-1 | TRBD1 | NA | CASSEVGRGRGKNIQYF | TGTGCCAGCAGTGAAGTTGGCAGGGGGCGCGGCAAAAACATTCAGTACTTC
TRBJ1-4 | TRBV5-6 | NA | NA | CASSSNFNEKLFF | TGTGCCAGCAGCTCTAACTTTAATGAAAAACTGTTTTTT
TRBJ2-4 | TRBV21-1 | NA | NA | CASSSRDRVPLAKNIQYF | TGTGCCAGCAGCAGCCGGGACAGGGTCCCCCTAGCCAAAAACATTCAGTACTTC
TRBJ2-5 | TRBV7-8 | NA | NA | CASSASSGQETQYF | TGTGCCAGCAGCGCATCGAGCGGGCAAGAGACCCAGTACTTC
TRBJ1-1 | TRBV5-1 | NA | few | CASSLMAGVNTEAFF | TGCGCCAGCAGCTTGATGGCAGGGGTGAACACTGAAGCTTTCTTT
TRBJ2-6 | TRBV6-2/TRBV6-3 | TRBD2 | NA | CASSPLAGATGANVLTF | TGTGCCAGCAGCCCACTAGCGGGGGCGACAGGGGCCAACGTCCTGACTTTC
TRBJ1-1 | TRBV5-1 | TRBD1 | NA | CASSLWGQGLNTEAFF | TGCGCCAGCAGCTTGTGGGGACAGGGCCTGAACACTGAAGCTTTCTTT
TRBJ2-3 | TRBV6-6 | NA | NA | CASSYGAGPLGTQYF | TGTGCCAGCAGCTATGGGGCAGGTCCTTTGGGGACGCAGTATTTT
TRBJ1-6 | TRBV5-5 | NA | NA | CASSLLAPYNSPLHF | TGTGCCAGCAGCCTTCTAGCCCCTTATAATTCACCCCTCCACTTT
TRBJ1-5 | TRBV4-1 | NA | NA | CASSQDSPNRGNQPQHF | TGCGCCAGCAGCCAGGACAGCCCGAATAGGGGCAATCAGCCCCAGCATTTT
TRBJ2-5 | TRBV16 | TRBD1 | NA | CASSRGRGPQETQYF | TGTGCCAGCAGCCGGGGCAGGGGGCCTCAAGAGACCCAGTACTTC
TRBJ2-5 | TRBV6-2/TRBV6-3 | TRBD2 | many | CASSQRGTSGGKTQYF | TGTGCCAGCAGTCAGAGAGGGACTAGCGGGGGGAAGACCCAGTACTTC
TRBJ2-5 | TRBV7-2 | TRBD2 | NA | CASSPRAGTIGAQYF | TGTGCCAGCAGCCCCAGAGCGGGAACCATTGGGGCCCAGTACTTC
TRBJ1-5 | TRBV3-1/TRBV3-2 | TRBD1 | NA | CASSRQGAPNQPQHF | TGTGCCAGCAGCCGGCAGGGGGCCCCCAATCAGCCCCAGCATTTT
TRBJ2-3 | TRBV4-1 | TRBD2 | NA | CASSQEERGRPDPQYF | TGCGCCAGCAGCCAAGAGGAGCGGGGGCGACCAGATCCGCAGTATTTT
TRBJ2-3 | TRBV7-2 | TRBD2 | NA | CASSLRAGGKTDTQYF | TGTGCCAGCAGCTTAAGGGCGGGGGGGAAGACAGATACGCAGTATTTT
TRBJ1-2 | TRBV6-5 | TRBD1 | NA | CASSYSDRVYGYTF | TGTGCCAGCAGTTACTCGGACAGGGTTTATGGCTACACCTTC
TRBJ2-7 | TRBV3-1/TRBV3-2 | NA | once | CASSQDTRQSYEQYF | TGTGCCAGCAGCCAGGACACTCGACAATCCTACGAGCAGTACTTC
TRBJ2-3 | TRBV28 | NA | NA | CASSLPGSTDTQYF | TGTGCCAGCAGTTTACCCGGGAGCACAGATACGCAGTATTTT
TRBJ1-5 | TRBV30 | NA | NA | CAWSATGRTSNQPQHF | TGTGCCTGGAGTGCTACAGGACGAACAAGCAATCAGCCCCAGCATTTT
TRBJ1-3 | TRBV11-2 | NA | NA | CASSLSRREPGNTIYF | TGTGCCAGCAGCTTATCCCGCAGGGAACCTGGAAACACCATATATTTT
TRBJ2-5 | TRBV19 | TRBD2 | once | CASSIAQRLAGVETQYF | TGTGCCAGTAGTATAGCCCAAAGACTAGCGGGGGTAGAGACCCAGTACTTC
TRBJ1-5 | TRBV19 | TRBD1 | NA | CASISRQGSNQPQHF | TGTGCCAGTATCAGTAGACAGGGAAGCAATCAGCCCCAGCATTTT
TRBJ1-4 | TRBV5-1 | TRBD1 | NA | CASSSGTDYEKLFF | TGCGCCAGCAGTTCCGGGACAGACTATGAAAAACTGTTTTTT
TRBJ1-2 | TRBV2 | NA | NA | CASSGRSTF | TGTGCCAGCAGTGGACGGAGCACCTTC
TRBJ2-5 | TRBV15 | TRBD1 | NA | CATSPGDRLQETQYF | TGTGCCACCAGCCCCGGGGACAGGCTTCAAGAGACCCAGTACTTC
TRBJ1-2 | TRBV9 | NA | few | CASSPWDNPRNYGYTF | TGTGCCAGCAGCCCCTGGGACAACCCGCGGAACTATGGCTACACCTTC
TRBJ2-1 | TRBV5-1 | NA | NA | CASSLDREQFF | TGCGCCAGCAGCTTGGACAGAGAGCAGTTCTTC
TRBJ2-7 | TRBV27 | NA | NA | CASSLYPAGEGYEQYF | TGTGCCAGCAGTTTATACCCCGCAGGGGAAGGGTACGAGCAGTACTTC
TRBJ1-2 | TRBV2 | NA | few | CASSVPAGYGYTF | TGTGCCAGCAGTGTCCCGGCAGGCTATGGCTACACCTTC
TRBJ2-2 | TRBV18 | TRBD1 | NA | CASSPLGQGSNTGELFF | TGTGCCAGCTCACCTCTCGGACAGGGCTCGAACACCGGGGAGCTGTTTTTT
TRBJ2-3 | TRBV5-1 | NA | NA | CASSLGGHSTDTQYF | TGCGCCAGCAGCCTGGGGGGGCATAGCACAGATACGCAGTATTTT
TRBJ2-1 | TRBV6-5 | TRBD1 | NA | CASLWTGMGNEQFF | TGTGCCAGTTTATGGACAGGGATGGGAAATGAGCAGTTCTTC